Listed below are T cell receptor beta chains from one sample, sequenced in a study of neurological immune-mediated disorders. TCRdb fed the 5' RACE reads into MiXCR, producing one record per CDR3 protein. Of about 48,000 distinct CDR3 sequences in the sample, over 9% were seen once. Material for sequencing was PBMCs. The receptors originated from a woman aged 40 to 49 with HTLV-1-associated myelopathy (HAM/TSP). Each CDR3 is given without its conserved first and last residue.

j_call: TRBJ2-7; v_call: TRBV11-2; cdr3_length: 12; cdr3_aa: ASSYPRLDYEQY
j_call: TRBJ1-2; v_call: TRBV15; cdr3_length: 13; cdr3_aa: ATRYIYGANYGYT
j_call: TRBJ2-1; v_call: TRBV7-2; cdr3_length: 10; cdr3_aa: ASSLDLAGQF
j_call: TRBJ2-7; v_call: TRBV5-1; cdr3_length: 11; cdr3_aa: ASSTRQGYEQY
j_call: TRBJ1-1; v_call: TRBV6-2/TRBV6-3; cdr3_length: 12; cdr3_aa: ASSRTGWDTEAF
j_call: TRBJ1-5; v_call: TRBV5-1; cdr3_length: 11; cdr3_aa: ASSLNRGQPQH
j_call: TRBJ1-1; v_call: TRBV5-5; cdr3_length: 11; cdr3_aa: ASCLGVNTEAF
j_call: TRBJ2-1; v_call: TRBV4-1; cdr3_length: 17; cdr3_aa: ANSQPPWAGPSSYNEQF
j_call: TRBJ1-4; v_call: TRBV12-3/TRBV12-4; cdr3_length: 10; cdr3_aa: ASSRGAEKLF
j_call: TRBJ2-6; v_call: TRBV12-3/TRBV12-4; cdr3_length: 13; cdr3_aa: ASRARGAGANVLT